This TCR beta chain originates from a study of T cell responses to AZD1222 COVID-19 vaccine. Study at large: Pooled in the analysis were second doses at about 4 or about 12 weeks. Study conclusions and caveats: Recipients of AZD1222 seropositive at baseline numbered only 5 to 7. Two AZD1222 doses significantly raised spike-specific TCR breadth and depth over controls. Mapped onto spike, vaccine-associated CD4 TCRs spanned it and were dominant at 160-218 and 743-854.

With regard to this clone: The target antigen is unknown.

Generated by immunoSEQ multiplex PCR, the TCRdb table keeps only in-frame clones and is missing some. The sample carries roughly 130,000 clones, approximately 85% recorded once. The CDR3 contains 11 residues. With 3 bases removed from V and 8 bases from J, the gap between germline ends came to 7 bases. Germline lookup yields CDR1 SNHLY and CDR2 FYNNEI. The sample consisted of peripheral blood, taken on day 0 of AZD1222 vaccination. The TCR originated in an adult in good health. V is TRBV2 and J is TRBJ1-1; D call uncertain. The chain's CDR3 is CASSDLVEAFF. In DNA form, the CDR3 reads TGTGCCAGCAGTGATTTGGTGGAAGCTTTCTTT.